Below, 22 T cell receptor beta chains from the same sample are listed, as sequenced in a study of T cell responses to AZD1222 COVID-19 vaccine. Some clones are missing from TCRdb's copy, which holds only in-frame ones; the method was immunoSEQ multiplex PCR. The data show tens of thousands of clones, more than 75% seen once. Here the sequenced sample was peripheral blood, taken 28 days after the second AZD1222 dose. All receptors derive from an adult who received the AZD1222 COVID-19 vaccine.

The rearrangement uses TRBV12-3 or TRBV12-4 and TRBJ1-1, with D perhaps matching TRBD1 (6 bases). The CDR3 totals 12 residues. V lost 5 bases, J lost 10 bases, and 14 bases lay in between. CDR3 bases: TGTGCCAGCAGTACTCGGGGGGCAGCAGCTTTCTTT. This codes for CASSTRGAAAFF.

The J gene is TRBJ1-3, the V gene TRBV30; the D gene is possibly TRBD1 (5 bases). This CDR3 is built from 14 residues. The germline V and J ends were trimmed by 5 bases and 2 bases, with 13 bases remaining between them. Germline assignment: CDR1 GTSNPN and CDR2 SVGIG (reference sequence). This CDR3 reads CAWDAGIAGNTIYF. CDR3 nucleotides: TGTGCCTGGGACGCAGGGATAGCTGGAAACACCATATATTTT.

J is TRBJ1-1 and V is TRBV7-2; D uncertain. The V gene's germline CDR1 is SGHTA and CDR2 FQGNSA. The CDR3 sequence is 13 residues long. V was trimmed by 1 base and J by 5 bases, leaving 8 bases between them. CDR3 region: CASSLEGRTEAFF. The CDR3 DNA is TGTGCCAGCAGCTTAGAGGGTCGGACTGAAGCTTTCTTT.

This clone was recorded only once. V gene TRBV11-2 combines with J gene TRBJ1-3; D gene unclear. CDR1 is SGHAT, CDR2 FQNNGV, per germline. The CDR3 totals 12 residues. The germline V and J ends were trimmed by 3 bases and 8 bases, with 8 bases remaining between them. CDR3 DNA: TGTGCCAGCAGCTTTGCCTGGGACACCATATATTTT. Translating it yields CASSFAWDTIYF.

This chain links TRBV20-1 with TRBJ1-1; no reliable D call. With 5 bases removed from V and 2 bases from J, the gap between germline ends came to 6 bases. CDR3 length: 11 amino acids. Germline V gene data show CDR1 as DFQATT and CDR2 as SNEGSKA (reference sequence). DNA for the CDR3: TGCAGTGCTTTTACCAACACTGAAGCTTTCTTT. This translates into CSAFTNTEAFF.

This clone was counted many times. The genes are TRBV11-3 and TRBJ1-1, with unresolved D. Trimming took 3 bases from V and 1 from J, leaving 3 bases between them. Germline CDR1 reads SGHNT; CDR2 reads YENEEA. There are 12 residues in the CDR3. CDR3 bases: TGTGCCAGCAGCTTTTCGAACACTGAAGCTTTCTTT. Encoded protein: CASSFSNTEAFF.

About this clone: Sequence at one end of the junction differs from germline and may be a read error. The chain combines TRBV7-2 with TRBJ2-1; either TRBD1 or TRBD2 may fit D (5 bases each). Germline CDR1 and CDR2: SGHTA and FQGNSA. The CDR3 loop spans 13 amino acids. The CDR3 coding sequence is TGTGCCAGCAGCTTAGGGGGGACGAGCTTCAAGGTCTTC. This gives the protein CASSLGGTSFKVF.

The chain carries TRBV2 and TRBJ2-3, with 9 bases that match TRBD2. Germline V lookup: CDR1 SNHLY, CDR2 FYNNEI. CDR3 length equals 14 residues. The V and J ends lost 5 bases and 1 base, in that order; junction bases with no gene match: 1. The CDR3 protein is CASSIAGGTDTQYF. CDR3 sequence (DNA): TGTGCCAGCAGTATAGCGGGGGGCACAGATACGCAGTATTTT.

The chain joins TRBV2 to TRBJ2-7; no reliable D call. The V end lost 6 bases, the J end lost 0 bases, and 9 bases lay between the germline ends. CDR3 size: 13 residues. Germline CDR1 and CDR2: SNHLY and FYNNEI. The CDR3 sequence is CASRIHVSYEQYF. The DNA for the CDR3 is TGTGCCAGCAGGATACACGTCTCCTACGAGCAGTACTTC.

V gene TRBV24-1 combines with J gene TRBJ2-6; D is perhaps TRBD1 (6 bases). V was clipped by 6 bases and J by 4 bases, with 12 bases between them. Germline assignment: CDR1 KGHDR and CDR2 SFDVKD. The CDR3 spans 15 residues. The CDR3 DNA is TGTGCCACCAGTTCACAGGGCTCCGGGGCCAACGTCCTGACTTTC. Its translation: CATSSQGSGANVLTF.

This clone has more than one count but fewer than ten. V usage is TRBV9 and J usage is TRBJ1-2; D gene unclear. Germline V gene sequence: CDR1 SGDLS, CDR2 YYNGEE. The CDR3 has 13 amino acids. Trimming shortened V by 2 bases and J by 12 bases, and 17 bases separated the two germline ends. The CDR3 region has the DNA TGTGCCAGCAGCGTGGGGTCGGAGGGATCGGACACCTTC. Protein: CASSVGSEGSDTF. Full variable domain (remainder filled in from reference TRBV9 and TRBJ1-2): DSGVTQTPKHLITATGQRVTLRCSPRSGDLSVYWYQQSLDQGLQFLIQYYNGEERAKGNILERFSAQQFPDLHSELNLSSLELGDSALYFCASSVGSEGSDTFGSGTRLTVV.

This clone has just one count. The V gene is TRBV29-1, the J gene TRBJ1-3, with D maybe TRBD1 (6 bases). V was pared by 5 bases and J by 0 bases, with 11 bases between. Per germline, CDR1 SQVTM and CDR2 ANQGSEA. The CDR3 runs 14 residues. The CDR3 protein is CSVQQGFSGNTIYF. CDR3 DNA: TGCAGCGTTCAGCAGGGGTTCTCTGGAAACACCATATATTTT.

This clone was seen more than once but under ten times. This chain uses TRBV19 with TRBJ2-1; D might be TRBD2 (5 bases). The V gene's germline CDR1 is LNHDA and CDR2 SQIVND (reference sequence). Between the trimmed V and J ends, which lost 3 bases and 6 bases, there was a span of 9 bases. This CDR3 is 13 amino acids long. This CDR3 reads CASSIERGNEQFF. DNA for the CDR3: TGTGCCAGTAGTATTGAACGGGGCAATGAGCAGTTCTTC.

The chain links TRBV10-3 to TRBJ2-3, with 10 nucleotides matching TRBD2. CDR1 ENHRY and CDR2 SYGVKD come from the germline V gene. V lost 3 bases to trimming and J lost 6 bases; unmatched junction nucleotides: 9. The CDR3 has 16 amino acids. CDR3 DNA: TGTGCCATCAGTGAATTCAGCGGGGGGGCTGGGGATACGCAGTATTTT. Translating it yields CAISEFSGGAGDTQYF.

V and J are TRBV6-6 and TRBJ2-2; 10 positions agree with TRBD1. In germline, CDR1 is MNHNY, CDR2 SVGAGI (reference sequence). The CDR3 length is 15 residues. V was clipped by 4 bases and J by 6 bases; unmatched bases: 5. In DNA form, the CDR3 reads TGTGCCAGCAGTTCTTGGGACAGGGGTCCCGGGGAGCTGTTTTTT. Amino acid sequence: CASSSWDRGPGELFF.

The chain has TRBV7-9 and TRBJ2-1; D call uncertain. The germline V and J ends were trimmed by 0 bases and 0 bases, with 12 bases remaining between them. The CDR3 is 17 amino acids. Germline lookup yields CDR1 SEHNR and CDR2 FQNEAQ (reference sequence). The CDR3 nucleotides are TGTGCCAGCAGCTTAGCGCCGAGCCCCAGCTCCTACAATGAGCAGTTCTTC. Translated, it gives CASSLAPSPSSYNEQFF. Filled out from reference TRBV7-9 and TRBJ2-1, the complete variable domain reads DTGVSQNPRHKITKRGQNVTFRCDPISEHNRLYWYRQTLGQGPEFLTYFQNEAQLEKSRLLSDRFSAERPKGSFSTLEIQRTEQGDSAMYLCASSLAPSPSSYNEQFFGPGTRLTVL.

The J gene is TRBJ1-4, the V gene TRBV7-9; D unclear. Looked up from germline, CDR1 is SEHNR and CDR2 is FQNEAQ (reference sequence). With 3 bases removed from V and 0 bases from J, the gap between germline ends came to 5 bases. The CDR3 length is 14 residues. The CDR3 DNA sequence: TGTGCCAGCAGCTTTGCATCAACTAATGAAAAACTGTTTTTT. Amino acid sequence: CASSFASTNEKLFF. The variable domain in full, completed from reference TRBV7-9 and TRBJ1-4, reads DTGVSQNPRHKITKRGQNVTFRCDPISEHNRLYWYRQTLGQGPEFLTYFQNEAQLEKSRLLSDRFSAERPKGSFSTLEIQRTEQGDSAMYLCASSFASTNEKLFFGSGTQLSVL.

The rearrangement joins TRBV6-4 to TRBJ2-6; 7 nucleotides line up with TRBD1. V lost 6 bases to trimming and J lost 0 bases; unmatched junction nucleotides: 5. The CDR3 is 16 amino acids. Germline V gene sequence: CDR1 MRHNA, CDR2 SNTAGT. The CDR3 bases are TGTGCCAGCAGCCCCGACAGGGCCTCTGGGGCCAACGTCCTGACTTTC. It codes for CASSPDRASGANVLTF.

A single count supports this clone. The gene calls are TRBV27 and TRBJ1-2; D unclear. The V gene's germline CDR1 is MNHEY and CDR2 SMNVEV (reference sequence). V lost 5 bases to trimming and J lost 5 bases, with 12 bases between them. The CDR3 has 13 residues. As DNA, the CDR3 is TGTGCCAGCAGTGGCGGGCCCGGGTATGGCTACACCTTC. Protein sequence: CASSGGPGYGYTF.

This clone came up a few times. This sequence joins TRBV3-1 (or the pseudogene TRBV3-2) and TRBJ1-1; weak D call: TRBD1 (5 bases). The CDR3 contains 13 residues. Germline V gene data show CDR1 as LGHDT and CDR2 as YNNKEL (reference sequence). Trimming removed 5 bases at V and 1 base at J, with 8 bases between. CDR3 in amino acids: CASSSGGNTEAFF. The DNA for the CDR3 is TGTGCCAGCAGCTCGGGGGGGAACACTGAAGCTTTCTTT.

The chain employs TRBV5-1 and TRBJ2-5; D possibly corresponds to TRBD1 (5 bases). Trimming removed 0 bases at V and 3 bases at J, with 6 bases between. CDR1 is SGHRS, CDR2 YFSETQ, per germline. CDR3 length equals 13 residues. CDR3 loop: CASSLVGEETQYF. The CDR3 bases are TGCGCCAGCAGCTTGGTAGGGGAAGAGACCCAGTACTTC. Combining the CDR3 with reference TRBV5-1 and TRBJ2-5 gives the whole variable domain KAGVTQTPRYLIKTRGQQVTLSCSPISGHRSVSWYQQTPGQGLQFLFEYFSETQRNKGNFPGRFSGRQFSNSRSEMNVSTLELGDSALYLCASSLVGEETQYFGPGTRLLVL.

The chain links TRBV13 to TRBJ2-3; D remains unclear. The CDR3 spans 13 residues. Germline V gene data show CDR1 as PRHDT and CDR2 as FYEKMQ (reference sequence). Trimming cost V 4 bases and J 3 bases, with 8 bases left between them. The DNA for the CDR3 is TGTGCCAGCAGCTCGCGCCCTACAGATACGCAGTATTTT. Protein: CASSSRPTDTQYF.